This T cell receptor beta chain was recovered during a study of T cell responses to AZD1222 COVID-19 vaccine. Study outcomes and limitations: Close to half of all spike-specific TCRs reportedly target regions of the variants that are unmutated.

Germline values: CDR1 LGHNA, CDR2 YNFKEQ. With 1 base removed from V and 6 bases from J, the gap between germline ends came to 9 bases. The CDR3 is made up of 14 amino acids. Comment on this clone: The target antigen is unknown.

Sequencing used immunoSEQ multiplex PCR; TCRdb keeps in-frame clones, though not all of them. The table includes under 130,000 clones, 90% detected once. This clonotype was obtained from an adult in good health. The sample was peripheral blood, taken on day 0 of AZD1222 vaccination. The rearrangement joins TRBV4-2 to TRBJ2-2; D ambiguous. CDR3 protein: CASSQVGRAGELFF. Here the CDR3 DNA reads TGTGCCAGCAGCCAAGTAGGACGGGCCGGGGAGCTGTTTTTT.